The rows below give T cell receptor beta chains drawn from one sample of a study of blood T cell repertoires in COVID-19. Repertoires were generated with immunoSEQ multiplex PCR, while TCRdb's copy carries only in-frame clones and drops some. The sample records roughly 75,000 clones, roughly 85% being singletons. The sample comprised peripheral blood. The source of these receptors is a man in his forties or fifties with COVID-19, enrolled during active disease. CDR3s include the opening cysteine and the closing phenylalanine or tryptophan. Fields, in order: clone size, V gene, D gene, J gene, CDR3 DNA, CDR3 protein. A D gene is named only where the DNA matches it firmly. Clone size, where shown, is once, few, many, or a class for clones that have expanded.

clone_size: .
v_call: TRBV28
d_call: TRBD1
j_call: TRBJ2-2
cdr3_nt: TGTGCCAGCATCTCAGGGGGTACGAACACCGGGGAGCTGTTTTTT
cdr3_aa: CASISGGTNTGELFF

clone_size: .
v_call: TRBV6-6
d_call: .
j_call: TRBJ1-5
cdr3_nt: TGTGCCAGCAGCGACAGTCCAAATCAGCCCCAGCATTTT
cdr3_aa: CASSDSPNQPQHF

clone_size: .
v_call: TRBV27
d_call: .
j_call: TRBJ2-7
cdr3_nt: TGTGCCAGCAGTTTATGGGGGGGGCTGCAATCATCTCCGTACTTC
cdr3_aa: CASSLWGGLQSSPYF

clone_size: few
v_call: TRBV12-3/TRBV12-4
d_call: .
j_call: TRBJ2-3
cdr3_nt: TGTGCCAGCAGTCTACCGGGGACAGATACGCAGTATTTT
cdr3_aa: CASSLPGTDTQYF

clone_size: .
v_call: TRBV2
d_call: TRBD2
j_call: TRBJ2-7
cdr3_nt: TGTGCCAGCAGCACCTCCAAGACTAGCGGGACCCTAAGGGGCGAGCAGTACTTC
cdr3_aa: CASSTSKTSGTLRGEQYF

clone_size: .
v_call: TRBV6-2/TRBV6-3
d_call: TRBD1
j_call: TRBJ1-6
cdr3_nt: TGTGCCAGCAGTTGGGCCCGGGACAGGCCCGCTTCTTCTTCACCCCTCCACTTT
cdr3_aa: CASSWARDRPASSSPLHF

clone_size: .
v_call: TRBV6-2/TRBV6-3
d_call: TRBD1
j_call: TRBJ2-7
cdr3_nt: TGTGCCAGCAGTGACAGGGGAGGTTCCTACGAGCAGTACTTC
cdr3_aa: CASSDRGGSYEQYF

clone_size: .
v_call: TRBV7-3
d_call: .
j_call: TRBJ2-1
cdr3_nt: TGTGCCAGCAGTCTGACCGGGGCCTACAATGAGCAGTTCTTC
cdr3_aa: CASSLTGAYNEQFF

clone_size: .
v_call: TRBV18
d_call: .
j_call: TRBJ2-3
cdr3_nt: TGTGCCAGCTCTGCTGGACTCCTAATGGGAGATACGCAGTATTTT
cdr3_aa: CASSAGLLMGDTQYF

clone_size: .
v_call: TRBV12-3/TRBV12-4
d_call: .
j_call: TRBJ1-5
cdr3_nt: TGTGCCAGCAGTTTTAATCGGGATCAGCCCCAGCATTTT
cdr3_aa: CASSFNRDQPQHF

clone_size: .
v_call: TRBV11-2
d_call: TRBD2
j_call: TRBJ2-7
cdr3_nt: TGTGCCAGCAGCTTAGAGGGTACTAGCGGGATACCTTACCTTTATTACGAGCAGTACTTC
cdr3_aa: CASSLEGTSGIPYLYYEQYF

clone_size: few
v_call: TRBV5-6
d_call: TRBD1
j_call: TRBJ2-7
cdr3_nt: TGTGCCAGCAGCGTGGGACAGCGAGTCTACGAGCAGTACTTC
cdr3_aa: CASSVGQRVYEQYF

clone_size: .
v_call: TRBV5-1
d_call: TRBD1
j_call: TRBJ2-7
cdr3_nt: TGCGCCAGCAGCTTGGGGGACAGGTTAACTCACGAGCAGTACTTC
cdr3_aa: CASSLGDRLTHEQYF

clone_size: .
v_call: TRBV5-3
d_call: .
j_call: TRBJ2-3
cdr3_nt: TGTGCCAGGGAGTACTCTTGGACAGATACGCAGTATTTT
cdr3_aa: CAREYSWTDTQYF

clone_size: .
v_call: TRBV4-1
d_call: TRBD1
j_call: TRBJ1-5
cdr3_nt: TGCGCCAGCAGCCAAGAACGACAGGGGATAGAAAATCAGCCCCAGCATTTT
cdr3_aa: CASSQERQGIENQPQHF

clone_size: .
v_call: TRBV10-2
d_call: .
j_call: TRBJ1-5
cdr3_nt: TGCGCCAGCAGTGAGCCAATTAGACGGGAACAGCCCCAGCATTTT
cdr3_aa: CASSEPIRREQPQHF

clone_size: .
v_call: TRBV6-6
d_call: .
j_call: TRBJ2-7
cdr3_nt: TGTGCCAGCAGTTCCCATGACACCTACGAGCAGTACTTC
cdr3_aa: CASSSHDTYEQYF

clone_size: .
v_call: TRBV18
d_call: .
j_call: TRBJ1-3
cdr3_nt: TGTGCCAGCTCACCGACAGCCAGCTCTGGAAACACCATATATTTT
cdr3_aa: CASSPTASSGNTIYF

clone_size: .
v_call: TRBV27
d_call: .
j_call: TRBJ2-1
cdr3_nt: TGTGCCAGCAGTTTTTACATGCGGGCCTTAAGCTCCTACAATGAGCAGTTCTTC
cdr3_aa: CASSFYMRALSSYNEQFF

clone_size: .
v_call: TRBV27
d_call: .
j_call: TRBJ2-1
cdr3_nt: TGTGCCAGCAGTTCTCGCTCCAGCTCCTACAATGAGCAGTTCTTC
cdr3_aa: CASSSRSSSYNEQFF

clone_size: .
v_call: TRBV10-1
d_call: .
j_call: TRBJ2-7
cdr3_nt: TGCGCCAGCAGTGAGGGGGCTAGCGCCTCCTACGAGCAGTACTTC
cdr3_aa: CASSEGASASYEQYF

clone_size: .
v_call: TRBV6-1
d_call: .
j_call: TRBJ1-5
cdr3_nt: TGTGCCAGCAGTGATTTAAATTTTTTTCAGCCCCAGCATTTT
cdr3_aa: CASSDLNFFQPQHF

clone_size: .
v_call: TRBV7-6
d_call: TRBD1
j_call: TRBJ1-2
cdr3_nt: TGTGCCAGCAGCTTAAGAGAGACAGGGAGGACGGATGGCTACACCTTC
cdr3_aa: CASSLRETGRTDGYTF

clone_size: .
v_call: TRBV5-8
d_call: TRBD1
j_call: TRBJ1-5
cdr3_nt: TGTGCCAGCAGCTTACAGGGGGCGAGCAATCAGCCCCAGCATTTT
cdr3_aa: CASSLQGASNQPQHF

clone_size: .
v_call: TRBV6-5
d_call: .
j_call: TRBJ2-7
cdr3_nt: TGTGCCAGCAGTTACGGAGATGGGGGGACCTACGAGCAGTACTTC
cdr3_aa: CASSYGDGGTYEQYF

clone_size: .
v_call: TRBV13
d_call: TRBD1
j_call: TRBJ1-1
cdr3_nt: TGTGCAAGTGAGGGGACAGGGGTTACGCGGGGTGATCCTGAAGCTTTCTTT
cdr3_aa: CASEGTGVTRGDPEAFF

clone_size: .
v_call: TRBV4-2
d_call: TRBD2
j_call: TRBJ2-3
cdr3_nt: TGTGCCAGCAGCCAAGATCACCCGCGGGGGGGGGCAGATACGCAGTATTTT
cdr3_aa: CASSQDHPRGGADTQYF

clone_size: .
v_call: TRBV18
d_call: .
j_call: TRBJ1-1
cdr3_nt: TGTGCCAGCTCACCATCTCAAAGGGGTCAGAACACTGAAGCTTTCTTT
cdr3_aa: CASSPSQRGQNTEAFF

clone_size: .
v_call: TRBV10-3
d_call: .
j_call: TRBJ2-7
cdr3_nt: TGTGCCATCAGTGATTTGGCCGAGCAGTACTTC
cdr3_aa: CAISDLAEQYF

clone_size: .
v_call: TRBV6-6
d_call: .
j_call: TRBJ1-3
cdr3_nt: TGTGCCAGCACTCCACGGGGGGCCTCTGGAAACACCATATATTTT
cdr3_aa: CASTPRGASGNTIYF

clone_size: .
v_call: TRBV5-1
d_call: TRBD1
j_call: TRBJ2-3
cdr3_nt: TGCGCCAGCCGCCAGGGGACAGGGGGCCAGGATACGCAGTATTTT
cdr3_aa: CASRQGTGGQDTQYF

clone_size: .
v_call: TRBV5-1
d_call: TRBD1
j_call: TRBJ2-5
cdr3_nt: TGCGCCAGCAGCTTCGAGGACAGGGGTGGGGAGACCCAGTACTTC
cdr3_aa: CASSFEDRGGETQYF

clone_size: once
v_call: TRBV19
d_call: TRBD2
j_call: TRBJ2-7
cdr3_nt: TGTGCCAGTAGTACCCGACTAGCGGGAAGGTACGAGCAGTACTTC
cdr3_aa: CASSTRLAGRYEQYF

clone_size: few
v_call: TRBV19
d_call: .
j_call: TRBJ1-3
cdr3_nt: TGTGCCAGTAGTTCCAAGAGACAGAGCTCTGGAAACACCATATATTTT
cdr3_aa: CASSSKRQSSGNTIYF

clone_size: .
v_call: TRBV19
d_call: TRBD1
j_call: TRBJ1-5
cdr3_nt: TGTGCCAGTAGTACCGAGGGACAGGGAATTCAGCCCCAGCATTTT
cdr3_aa: CASSTEGQGIQPQHF

clone_size: .
v_call: TRBV3-1/TRBV3-2
d_call: .
j_call: TRBJ1-5
cdr3_nt: TGTGCCAGCAGCCCCAGGGGATCAAATCAGCCCCAGCATTTT
cdr3_aa: CASSPRGSNQPQHF

clone_size: once
v_call: TRBV29-1
d_call: .
j_call: TRBJ2-5
cdr3_nt: TGCAGCGTTGATAGGGGTACGGAGACCCAGTACTTC
cdr3_aa: CSVDRGTETQYF

clone_size: .
v_call: TRBV5-4
d_call: TRBD2
j_call: TRBJ2-1
cdr3_nt: TGTGCCAGCAGCCCGACTAGCGGGAGGGACAATGAGCAGTTCTTC
cdr3_aa: CASSPTSGRDNEQFF